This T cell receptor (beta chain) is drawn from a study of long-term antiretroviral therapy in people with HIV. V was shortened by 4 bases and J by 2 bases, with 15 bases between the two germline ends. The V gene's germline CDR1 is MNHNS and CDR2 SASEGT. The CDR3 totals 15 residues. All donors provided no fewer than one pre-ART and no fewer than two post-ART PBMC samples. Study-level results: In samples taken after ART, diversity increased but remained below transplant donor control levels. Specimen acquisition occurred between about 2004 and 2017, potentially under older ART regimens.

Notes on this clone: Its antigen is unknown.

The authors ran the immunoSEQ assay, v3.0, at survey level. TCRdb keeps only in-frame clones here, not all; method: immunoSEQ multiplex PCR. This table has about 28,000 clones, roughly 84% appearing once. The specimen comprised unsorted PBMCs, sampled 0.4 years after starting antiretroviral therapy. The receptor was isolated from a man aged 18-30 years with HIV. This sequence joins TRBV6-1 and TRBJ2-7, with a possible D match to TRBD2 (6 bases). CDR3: CASSVFGGAAYEQYF. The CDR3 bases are TGTGCCAGCAGTGTTTTCGGAGGGGCGGCCTACGAGCAGTACTTC.